This T cell receptor (beta chain) was retrieved from a study of human T cells and chemical hapten exposure. TCRdb re-called the RACE reads through MiXCR, storing one row per CDR3 protein. Of around 50,000 distinct CDR3 sequences in the sample, about a tenth were seen once. This clonotype has at least ten counts. Indicated time point: patch test 1, 2 weeks after DPC sensitization. The treatment is: therapeutic diphenylcyclopropenone sensitization with weekly scalp DPC. The sample in question was whole blood, obtained in connection with sensitization to the hapten diphenylcyclopropenone (DPC). The sequence was obtained from a woman between 35 and 50 years old with alopecia areata. Some clones in this sample may be carry-over from other donors' samples.

CDR3 bases: TGTGCCAGCAGTTTTACAGGGGAGGGCTACGAGCAGTACTTC. Its protein product is CASSFTGEGYEQYF. This sequence joins TRBV27 and TRBJ2-7, with D perhaps being TRBD1 or TRBD2 (7 bases each). CDR1 is MNHEY, CDR2 SMNVEV, per germline (reference sequence). The CDR3 has 14 residues. Between the trimmed V and J ends, which lost 3 bases and 3 bases, there was a span of 12 bases.